This T cell receptor beta chain was recorded in a study of CD8 T cells in Susac syndrome. From blood CD8+ and CD4+ T cells, the TCR beta chain was sequenced. Stable or active relapsing-remitting multiple sclerosis, untreated and meeting revised McDonald criteria, defined the controls. CD8+ and CD4+ T cells were negatively isolated; TEMRA cells were FACS-enriched. The RNA, 0.5 to 1 ug, was put through reverse transcription using random hexamers. By means of immunoSEQ multiplex PCR, TCR beta CDR3 spanning 54 Vbeta and 13 Jbeta underwent amplification. TCRdb fed the immunoSEQ multiplex PCR reads into MiXCR, producing one record per CDR3 protein. This table holds a few hundred thousand distinct CDR3 sequences, about 96% found once. This CDR3 comprises 14 residues. Trimming took off 3 bases at V and 0 bases at J, with 9 bases between the two ends. Germline CDR1 reads SGHNT; CDR2 reads YYREEE (reference sequence).

This chain joins TRBV5-4 and TRBJ2-5; tentatively, D is TRBD1 (5 bases). The TCR originated in a human donor with multiple sclerosis. Sequencing was performed on CD4+ T cells from PBMCs. The CDR3: CASSSRQNQETQYF. The CDR3 DNA is TGTGCCAGCAGCTCCCGACAGAACCAAGAGACCCAGTACTTC.